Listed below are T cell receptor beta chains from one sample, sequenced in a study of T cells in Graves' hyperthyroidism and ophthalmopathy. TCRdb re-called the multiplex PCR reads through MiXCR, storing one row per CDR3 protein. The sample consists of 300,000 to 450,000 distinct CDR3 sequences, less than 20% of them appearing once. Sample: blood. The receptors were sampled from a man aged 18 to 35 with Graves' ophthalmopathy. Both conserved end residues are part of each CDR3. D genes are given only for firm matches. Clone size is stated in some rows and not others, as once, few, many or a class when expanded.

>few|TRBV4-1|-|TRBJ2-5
CASSHPSPATQYF
TGCGCCAGCAGCCATCCCTCTCCAGCAACCCAGTACTTC
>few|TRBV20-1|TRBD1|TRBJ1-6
CSADRGNSPLHF
TGCAGTGCTGACAGGGGGAATTCACCCCTCCACTTT
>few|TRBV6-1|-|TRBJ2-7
CASSEGVKGYPYEQYF
TGTGCCAGCAGTGAAGGTGTGAAGGGGTACCCCTACGAGCAGTACTTC
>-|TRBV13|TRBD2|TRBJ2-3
CASSFISGGSADTQYF
TGTGCCAGCAGCTTTATAAGCGGGGGGTCCGCAGATACGCAGTATTTT
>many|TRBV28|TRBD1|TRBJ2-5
CASSLNRGPGGTQYF
TGTGCCAGCAGTTTAAACAGGGGGCCAGGGGGGACCCAGTACTTC
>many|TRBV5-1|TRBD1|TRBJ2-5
CASSLLRGQETQYF
TGCGCCAGCAGCTTGTTGAGGGGGCAGGAGACCCAGTACTTC
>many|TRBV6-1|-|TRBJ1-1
CASSSGGEGHTEAFF
TGTGCCAGCAGTTCCGGGGGGGAGGGGCACACTGAAGCTTTCTTT
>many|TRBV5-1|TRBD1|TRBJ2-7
CASKRTGDSYEQYF
TGCGCCAGCAAACGGACAGGGGACTCCTACGAGCAGTACTTC
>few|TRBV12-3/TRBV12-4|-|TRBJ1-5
CASSSLGGPGQPQHF
TGTGCCAGCAGCTCCTTAGGGGGGCCAGGTCAGCCCCAGCATTTT
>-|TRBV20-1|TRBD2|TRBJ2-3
CSADSGAGTSGGATDTQYF
TGCAGTGCTGACTCGGGGGCCGGGACTAGCGGGGGGGCCACAGATACGCAGTATTTT
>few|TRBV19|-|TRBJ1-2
CASSMKAAGYTF
TGTGCCAGTAGTATGAAGGCAGCTGGCTACACCTTC
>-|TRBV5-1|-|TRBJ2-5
CASSLEHGETQYF
TGCGCCAGCAGCCTGGAGCATGGAGAGACCCAGTACTTC
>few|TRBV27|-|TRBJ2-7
CASSLWGGGEQYF
TGTGCCAGCAGTTTATGGGGGGGCGGCGAGCAGTACTTC
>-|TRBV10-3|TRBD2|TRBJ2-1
CAISVPSGGAFSYNEQFF
TGTGCCATCAGTGTCCCTAGCGGGGGGGCCTTTTCCTACAATGAGCAGTTCTTC
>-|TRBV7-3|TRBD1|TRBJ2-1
CASSRDRGGRGEQFF
TGTGCCAGCAGCCGGGACAGGGGGGGGCGGGGTGAGCAGTTCTTC
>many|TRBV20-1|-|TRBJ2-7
CSAPTWGDEQYF
TGCAGTGCCCCTACTTGGGGGGATGAGCAGTACTTC
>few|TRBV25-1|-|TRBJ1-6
CASSLGGTNNSPLHF
TGTGCCAGCAGCCTAGGAGGGACAAATAATTCACCCCTCCACTTT
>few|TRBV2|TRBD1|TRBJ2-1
CASSVGDRVHEQFF
TGTGCCAGCAGCGTAGGGGACAGGGTCCATGAGCAGTTCTTC
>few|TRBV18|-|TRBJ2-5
CASSPEAGQETQYF
TGTGCCAGCTCACCAGAAGCGGGCCAAGAGACCCAGTACTTC
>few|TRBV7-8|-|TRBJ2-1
CASSPYEQFF
TGTGCCAGCAGCCCCTATGAGCAGTTCTTC
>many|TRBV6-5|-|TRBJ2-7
CASSYSWNGLYEQYF
TGTGCCAGCAGTTACAGTTGGAACGGCCTCTACGAGCAGTACTTC
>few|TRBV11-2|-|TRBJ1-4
CASSWGRGLPNEKLFF
TGTGCCAGCAGCTGGGGTAGGGGTTTACCTAATGAAAAACTGTTTTTT
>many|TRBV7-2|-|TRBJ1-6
CASSLTARGFPSPLHF
TGTGCCAGCAGCTTAACTGCTCGGGGTTTCCCTTCACCCCTCCACTTT
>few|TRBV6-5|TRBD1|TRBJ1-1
CASSSDRGSFF
TGTGCCAGCAGTTCTGACAGGGGGTCTTTCTTT
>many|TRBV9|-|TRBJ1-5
CASSVGGGTNQPQHF
TGTGCCAGCAGCGTAGGAGGGGGGACGAATCAGCCCCAGCATTTT
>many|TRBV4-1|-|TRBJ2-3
CASSQGADINTDTQYF
TGCGCCAGCAGCCAGGGGGCAGACATAAACACAGATACGCAGTATTTT
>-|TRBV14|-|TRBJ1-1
CASSLTEWNTEAFF
TGTGCCAGCAGCCTTACCGAATGGAACACTGAAGCTTTCTTT
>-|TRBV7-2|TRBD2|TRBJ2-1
CASSLLAGGREQFF
TGTGCCAGCAGCCTGCTAGCGGGGGGACGGGAGCAGTTCTTC
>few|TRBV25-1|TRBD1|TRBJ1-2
CASSELGRTGVGGGYTF
TGTGCCAGCAGTGAATTAGGAAGGACAGGGGTAGGGGGCGGCTACACCTTC
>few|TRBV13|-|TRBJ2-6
CASSLGGSSGANVLTF
TGTGCCAGCAGCTTGGGGGGATCCTCTGGGGCCAACGTCCTGACTTTC
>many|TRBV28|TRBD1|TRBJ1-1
CASSLFRGFAEAFF
TGTGCCAGCAGCCTCTTCAGGGGGTTCGCTGAAGCTTTCTTT
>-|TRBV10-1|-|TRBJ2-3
CASSEGTDTQYF
TGCGCCAGCAGTGAAGGAACAGATACGCAGTATTTT
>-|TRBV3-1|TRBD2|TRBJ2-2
CASSLHSTSGGATGELFF
TGTGCCAGCAGCCTCCACTCGACTAGCGGGGGGGCCACCGGGGAGCTGTTTTTT
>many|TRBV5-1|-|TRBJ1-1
CASSLGQSGTEAFF
TGCGCCAGCAGCCTCGGGCAGTCGGGCACTGAAGCTTTCTTT